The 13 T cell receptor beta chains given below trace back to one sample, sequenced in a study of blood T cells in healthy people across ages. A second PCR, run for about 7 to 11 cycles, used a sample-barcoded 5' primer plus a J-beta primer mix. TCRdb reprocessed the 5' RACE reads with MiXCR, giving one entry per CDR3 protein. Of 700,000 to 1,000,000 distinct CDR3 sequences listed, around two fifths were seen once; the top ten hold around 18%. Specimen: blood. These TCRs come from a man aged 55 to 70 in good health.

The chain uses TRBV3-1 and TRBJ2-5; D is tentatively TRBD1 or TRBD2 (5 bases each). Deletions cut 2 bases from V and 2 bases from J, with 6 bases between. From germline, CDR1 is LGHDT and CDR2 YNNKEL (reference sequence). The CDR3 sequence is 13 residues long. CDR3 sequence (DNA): TGTGCCAGCAGCCAATGGGGGCAAGAGACCCAGTACTTC. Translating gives CASSQWGQETQYF.

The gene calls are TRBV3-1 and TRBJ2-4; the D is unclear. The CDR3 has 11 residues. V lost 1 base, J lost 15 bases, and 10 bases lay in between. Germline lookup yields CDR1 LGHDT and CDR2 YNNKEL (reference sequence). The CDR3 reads CASSQGSQPYF. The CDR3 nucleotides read TGTGCCAGCAGCCAAGGGTCGCAGCCGTACTTC.

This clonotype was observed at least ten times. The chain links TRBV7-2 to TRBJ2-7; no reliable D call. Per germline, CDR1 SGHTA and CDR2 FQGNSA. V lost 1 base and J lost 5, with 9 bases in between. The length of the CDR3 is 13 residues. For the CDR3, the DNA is TGTGCCAGCAGCTTAGTTCGGCAGGACGAGCAGTACTTC. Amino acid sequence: CASSLVRQDEQYF.

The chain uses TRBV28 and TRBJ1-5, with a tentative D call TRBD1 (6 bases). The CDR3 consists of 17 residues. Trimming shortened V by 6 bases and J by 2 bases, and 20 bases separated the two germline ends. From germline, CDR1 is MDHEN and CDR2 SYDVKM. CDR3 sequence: CASSPIQWAGGNQPQHF. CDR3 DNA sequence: TGTGCCAGCAGCCCTATCCAATGGGCAGGGGGCAATCAGCCCCAGCATTTT.

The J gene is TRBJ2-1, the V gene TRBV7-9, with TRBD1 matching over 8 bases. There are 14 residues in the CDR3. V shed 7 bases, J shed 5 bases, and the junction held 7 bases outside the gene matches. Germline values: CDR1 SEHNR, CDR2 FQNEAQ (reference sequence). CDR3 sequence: CASNPTTGDNEQFF. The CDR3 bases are TGTGCCAGCAACCCAACGACAGGGGACAATGAGCAGTTCTTC.

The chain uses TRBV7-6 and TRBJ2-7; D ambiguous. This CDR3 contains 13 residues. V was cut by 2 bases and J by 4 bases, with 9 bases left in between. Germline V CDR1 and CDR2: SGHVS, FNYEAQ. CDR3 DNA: TGTGCCAGCAGCTTAAACCCGGGTTACGAGCAGTACTTC. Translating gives CASSLNPGYEQYF.

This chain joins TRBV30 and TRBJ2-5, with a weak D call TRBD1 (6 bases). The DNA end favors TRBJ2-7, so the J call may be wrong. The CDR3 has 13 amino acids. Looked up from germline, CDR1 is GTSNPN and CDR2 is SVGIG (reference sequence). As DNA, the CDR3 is TGTGCCTGGAGTGTACTCAGGGGTGACGAGCAGTACTTC. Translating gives CAWSVLRGDEQYF.

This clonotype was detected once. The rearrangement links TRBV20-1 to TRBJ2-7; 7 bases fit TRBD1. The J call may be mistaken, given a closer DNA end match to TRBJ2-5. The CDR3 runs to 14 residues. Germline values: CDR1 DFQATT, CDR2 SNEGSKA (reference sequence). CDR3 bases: TGCAGTGCTTTTCAAACCGGGACAGAAGAGACCCAGTACTTC. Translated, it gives CSAFQTGTEETQYF.

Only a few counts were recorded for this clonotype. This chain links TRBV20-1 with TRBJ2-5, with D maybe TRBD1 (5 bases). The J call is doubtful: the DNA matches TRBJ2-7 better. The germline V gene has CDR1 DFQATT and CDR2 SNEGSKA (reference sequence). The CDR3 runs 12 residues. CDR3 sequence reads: CSASGQGHEQYF. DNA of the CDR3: TGCAGTGCCTCTGGTCAGGGCCACGAGCAGTACTTC.

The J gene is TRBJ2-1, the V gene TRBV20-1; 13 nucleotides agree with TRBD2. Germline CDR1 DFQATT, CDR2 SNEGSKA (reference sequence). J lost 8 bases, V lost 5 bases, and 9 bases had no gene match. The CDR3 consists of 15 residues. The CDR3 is CSAETSGGARDEQFF. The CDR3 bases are TGCAGTGCTGAAACTAGCGGGGGGGCTCGGGATGAGCAGTTCTTC.

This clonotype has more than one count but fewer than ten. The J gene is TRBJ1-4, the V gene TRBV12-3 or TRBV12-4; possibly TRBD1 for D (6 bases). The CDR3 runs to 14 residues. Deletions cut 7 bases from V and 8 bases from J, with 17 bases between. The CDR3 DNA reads TGTGCCAGCAAAACAGGGTATTCCGGGGAAAAACTGTTTTTT. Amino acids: CASKTGYSGEKLFF.

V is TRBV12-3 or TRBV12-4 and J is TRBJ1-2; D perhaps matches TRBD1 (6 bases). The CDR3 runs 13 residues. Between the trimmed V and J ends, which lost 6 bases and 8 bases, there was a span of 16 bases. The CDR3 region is CASRVGTPGGYTF. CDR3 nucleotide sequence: TGTGCCAGCAGGGTCGGGACACCGGGAGGCTACACCTTC.

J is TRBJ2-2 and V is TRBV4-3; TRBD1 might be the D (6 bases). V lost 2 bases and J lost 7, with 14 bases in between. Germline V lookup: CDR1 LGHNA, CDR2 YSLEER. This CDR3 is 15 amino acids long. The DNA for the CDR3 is TGCGCCAGCAGCCAATGGACAGTATCGGACGGGGAGCTGTTTTTT. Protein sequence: CASSQWTVSDGELFF.